These 19 T cell receptor beta chains share one sample of origin, sequenced in a study of response to subunit inactivated influenza vaccine. TCRdb recomputed calls from the RT-PCR reads with MiXCR, one row per CDR3 protein. The top ten clones hold about 7.6% of a sample with 590,000 or so distinct CDR3 sequences, around 15% of them seen once. Sequences were derived from PBMCs from blood, sampled roughly 2 weeks before vaccination. The receptors shown here come from a man aged 45 to 65 who received an inactivated influenza vaccine.

This clonotype was counted only a few times. CDR3 residues: CATSDSSRVQYF. Written as DNA, the CDR3 is TGTGCCACCAGTGATTCCTCAAGAGTGCAGTACTTC. The chain has TRBV24-1 and TRBJ2-7; D is unclear. CDR1 and CDR2 from the germline V gene are KGHDR and SFDVKD. The CDR3 extends over 12 amino acids. V was pared by 2 bases and J by 9 bases, with 10 bases between.

Only a few counts were recorded for this clonotype. Here the CDR3 DNA reads TGTGCCAGCAGCAGGGGACAGGGGTTTCAGCCCCAGCATTTT. As protein: CASSRGQGFQPQHF. This chain connects TRBV12-3 or TRBV12-4 to TRBJ1-5, with 10 bases lining up with TRBD1. The junction had 5 bases not matched to a gene; V was cut back by 6 bases and J by 6 bases. The CDR3 has 14 residues.

This clonotype was observed many times. The chain combines TRBV28 with TRBJ2-3; tentative D call: TRBD1 (6 bases). Per the germline V gene, CDR1 is MDHEN and CDR2 is SYDVKM. Trimming took 2 bases from V and 5 from J, leaving 20 bases between them. This CDR3 has 17 residues. CDR3 DNA: TGTGCCAGCAGTTTACGCCTAATAGAAAAAGGGGGAGATACGCAGTATTTT. It encodes CASSLRLIEKGGDTQYF.

Many counts were recorded for this clonotype. The chain recombines TRBV24-1 with TRBJ2-1, with TRBD1 matching 9 bases. Germline values: CDR1 KGHDR, CDR2 SFDVKD. J lost 4 bases, V lost 7 bases, and 7 bases had no gene match. This CDR3 is built from 15 residues. The CDR3 region has the DNA TGTGCCACCAGCGCTCGGGACAGGGTTTACAATGAGCAGTTCTTC. It is translated as CATSARDRVYNEQFF.

The V gene is TRBV18, the J gene TRBJ1-2; no definite D call. This CDR3 has 15 amino acids. The V gene's germline CDR1 is KGHSH and CDR2 LQKENI. Trimming removed 2 bases at V and 4 bases at J, with 14 bases between. In nucleotides, the CDR3 is TGTGCCAGCTCACCAACGACATTCTCCCCCTATGGCTACACCTTC. The encoded protein is CASSPTTFSPYGYTF.

This clonotype has ten or more counts. The chain uses TRBV6-5 and TRBJ2-3; D assignment may be TRBD1 or TRBD2 (5 bases each). Trimming left V 0 bases short and J 3 bases short, with 10 bases between. Germline-derived CDR1 and CDR2 are MNHEY and SVGAGI. This CDR3 spans 15 amino acids. CDR3 in amino acids: CASSYSRERTDTQYF. As DNA, the CDR3 is TGTGCCAGCAGTTACTCCAGGGAGAGAACAGATACGCAGTATTTT.

This clonotype appeared a few times. The chain joins TRBV28 to TRBJ2-5; no definite D call. Trimming shortened V by 5 bases and J by 0 bases, and 7 bases separated the two germline ends. The CDR3 consists of 13 residues. The germline V gene encodes CDR1 MDHEN and CDR2 SYDVKM. The CDR3 DNA is TGTGCCAGCAGTACCCCCTACCAAGAGACCCAGTACTTC. Translated: CASSTPYQETQYF.

This clonotype was found a few times. The V and J genes are TRBV20-1 and TRBJ2-2; 7 bases line up with TRBD1. The CDR3 has 14 residues. Germline V CDR1 and CDR2: DFQATT, SNEGSKA (reference sequence). V lost 6 bases to trimming and J lost 0 bases; unmatched junction nucleotides: 4. DNA for the CDR3: TGCAGTGCCCCGGGACAGCCGAACACCGGGGAGCTGTTTTTT. It specifies CSAPGQPNTGELFF.

This clonotype was seen a handful of times. This rearrangement joins TRBV12-3 or TRBV12-4 to TRBJ2-3; TRBD2 agrees at 9 bases. The CDR3 runs 18 residues. V lost 6 bases and J lost 0; bases outside the gene matches: 13. The CDR3 nucleotides read TGTGCCAGCAGCACCTCACCCGGGACTAGCCTAAGCACAGATACGCAGTATTTT. Its translation: CASSTSPGTSLSTDTQYF.

CDR3 bases: TGTGCCAGCAGCCTCCGACAGGGCATAGATACGCAGTATTTT. It specifies CASSLRQGIDTQYF. The rearrangement links TRBV7-2 to TRBJ2-3, with 7 bases matching TRBD1. Unmatched junction bases numbered 7, after V lost 5 bases and J lost 5 bases. This CDR3 has 14 amino acids. Germline lookup yields CDR1 SGHTA and CDR2 FQGNSA.

The chain has TRBV20-1 and TRBJ2-5, with D possibly matching TRBD2 (6 bases). This CDR3 is built from 15 residues. The germline V gene has CDR1 DFQATT and CDR2 SNEGSKA (reference sequence). Trimming shortened V by 0 bases and J by 1 base, and 12 bases separated the two germline ends. CDR3 sequence reads: CSAREGAGIQETQYF. CDR3 bases: TGCAGTGCTAGAGAGGGCGCGGGGATCCAAGAGACCCAGTACTTC.

V usage is TRBV5-1 and J usage is TRBJ2-3; D remains ambiguous. V dropped 2 bases and J dropped 4 bases, with 11 bases sitting between them. The CDR3 is 14 amino acids. Germline V gene sequence: CDR1 SGHRS, CDR2 YFSETQ. The CDR3 loop is CASSLPPISDTQYF. The DNA for the CDR3 is TGCGCCAGCAGCTTACCCCCCATATCAGATACGCAGTATTTT.

Written as DNA, the CDR3 is TGTGCCAGCAGCCCCTCGATTGGGCCGGATAATGAAAAACTGTTTTTT. Amino acids: CASSPSIGPDNEKLFF. This chain joins TRBV7-2 and TRBJ1-4; D is unclear. Germline V gene lookup returns CDR1 SGHTA and CDR2 FQGNSA. The ends were cut back, 5 bases at V and 4 bases at J, with 17 bases in the middle. The CDR3 loop spans 16 amino acids.

This clonotype was seen repeatedly, ten times or more. V usage is TRBV20-1 and J usage is TRBJ2-7, with D perhaps TRBD1 (5 bases). V lost 6 bases and J lost 4, with 19 bases in between. CDR3 length equals 14 residues. CDR1 and CDR2 from the germline V gene are DFQATT and SNEGSKA (reference sequence). The CDR3 bases are TGCAGTGCCAGCCCCCAGGGCTTTAAGTACGAGCAGTACTTC. Translating gives CSASPQGFKYEQYF.

This clonotype appeared a few times. This chain connects TRBV20-1 to TRBJ2-2; the D gene could be TRBD1 or TRBD2 (7 bases each). The V end lost 4 bases, the J end lost 6 bases, and 27 bases lay between the germline ends. Germline CDR1 reads DFQATT; CDR2 reads SNEGSKA (reference sequence). The CDR3 totals 18 residues. This chain's CDR3 is CSAKKPRTGEGPPGELFF. In DNA, the CDR3 is TGCAGTGCTAAGAAACCCCGTACAGGGGAGGGACCCCCCGGGGAGCTGTTTTTT.

Here the CDR3 DNA reads TGCGCCAGCAGTGAGTCCGAAGGGTGGAATTCACCCCTCCACTTT. It yields the protein CASSESEGWNSPLHF. V and J are TRBV10-2 and TRBJ1-6, with D unresolved. The V and J ends lost 0 bases and 7 bases respectively, with 10 bases between them. CDR3 size: 15 residues. Germline V gives CDR1 WSHSY, CDR2 SAAADI.

In its sample, this clonotype was seen many times. This chain joins TRBV20-1 and TRBJ2-3; 9 nucleotides match TRBD2. The CDR3 is 17 amino acids. Losses at the gene ends were 1 base for V and 3 bases for J; bases not matched to a gene: 11. Germline V CDR1 and CDR2: DFQATT, SNEGSKA (reference sequence). The CDR3 protein is CSARGGLAGTGTDTQYF. The CDR3 DNA follows: TGCAGTGCTAGAGGGGGGCTAGCGGGAACGGGAACAGATACGCAGTATTTT.

The CDR3 region is CASSLLSRPYEQYF. CDR3 coding DNA: TGTGCCAGCAGTTTACTGTCGCGACCCTACGAGCAGTACTTC. This rearrangement joins TRBV28 to TRBJ2-7; D uncertain. There are 14 residues in the CDR3. V was shortened by 2 bases and J by 2 bases, with 10 bases between the two germline ends. Germline-derived CDR1 and CDR2 are MDHEN and SYDVKM.

The CDR3 here is CASSQVEGPQFF. DNA for the CDR3: TGTGCCAGCAGCCAAGTAGAGGGGCCCCAGTTCTTC. This rearrangement joins TRBV4-2 to TRBJ2-1; D is perhaps TRBD1 or TRBD2 (5 bases each). Trimming left V 1 base short and J 13 bases short, with 11 bases between. Germline V lookup: CDR1 LGHNA, CDR2 YNFKEQ. The CDR3 is 12 residues long.